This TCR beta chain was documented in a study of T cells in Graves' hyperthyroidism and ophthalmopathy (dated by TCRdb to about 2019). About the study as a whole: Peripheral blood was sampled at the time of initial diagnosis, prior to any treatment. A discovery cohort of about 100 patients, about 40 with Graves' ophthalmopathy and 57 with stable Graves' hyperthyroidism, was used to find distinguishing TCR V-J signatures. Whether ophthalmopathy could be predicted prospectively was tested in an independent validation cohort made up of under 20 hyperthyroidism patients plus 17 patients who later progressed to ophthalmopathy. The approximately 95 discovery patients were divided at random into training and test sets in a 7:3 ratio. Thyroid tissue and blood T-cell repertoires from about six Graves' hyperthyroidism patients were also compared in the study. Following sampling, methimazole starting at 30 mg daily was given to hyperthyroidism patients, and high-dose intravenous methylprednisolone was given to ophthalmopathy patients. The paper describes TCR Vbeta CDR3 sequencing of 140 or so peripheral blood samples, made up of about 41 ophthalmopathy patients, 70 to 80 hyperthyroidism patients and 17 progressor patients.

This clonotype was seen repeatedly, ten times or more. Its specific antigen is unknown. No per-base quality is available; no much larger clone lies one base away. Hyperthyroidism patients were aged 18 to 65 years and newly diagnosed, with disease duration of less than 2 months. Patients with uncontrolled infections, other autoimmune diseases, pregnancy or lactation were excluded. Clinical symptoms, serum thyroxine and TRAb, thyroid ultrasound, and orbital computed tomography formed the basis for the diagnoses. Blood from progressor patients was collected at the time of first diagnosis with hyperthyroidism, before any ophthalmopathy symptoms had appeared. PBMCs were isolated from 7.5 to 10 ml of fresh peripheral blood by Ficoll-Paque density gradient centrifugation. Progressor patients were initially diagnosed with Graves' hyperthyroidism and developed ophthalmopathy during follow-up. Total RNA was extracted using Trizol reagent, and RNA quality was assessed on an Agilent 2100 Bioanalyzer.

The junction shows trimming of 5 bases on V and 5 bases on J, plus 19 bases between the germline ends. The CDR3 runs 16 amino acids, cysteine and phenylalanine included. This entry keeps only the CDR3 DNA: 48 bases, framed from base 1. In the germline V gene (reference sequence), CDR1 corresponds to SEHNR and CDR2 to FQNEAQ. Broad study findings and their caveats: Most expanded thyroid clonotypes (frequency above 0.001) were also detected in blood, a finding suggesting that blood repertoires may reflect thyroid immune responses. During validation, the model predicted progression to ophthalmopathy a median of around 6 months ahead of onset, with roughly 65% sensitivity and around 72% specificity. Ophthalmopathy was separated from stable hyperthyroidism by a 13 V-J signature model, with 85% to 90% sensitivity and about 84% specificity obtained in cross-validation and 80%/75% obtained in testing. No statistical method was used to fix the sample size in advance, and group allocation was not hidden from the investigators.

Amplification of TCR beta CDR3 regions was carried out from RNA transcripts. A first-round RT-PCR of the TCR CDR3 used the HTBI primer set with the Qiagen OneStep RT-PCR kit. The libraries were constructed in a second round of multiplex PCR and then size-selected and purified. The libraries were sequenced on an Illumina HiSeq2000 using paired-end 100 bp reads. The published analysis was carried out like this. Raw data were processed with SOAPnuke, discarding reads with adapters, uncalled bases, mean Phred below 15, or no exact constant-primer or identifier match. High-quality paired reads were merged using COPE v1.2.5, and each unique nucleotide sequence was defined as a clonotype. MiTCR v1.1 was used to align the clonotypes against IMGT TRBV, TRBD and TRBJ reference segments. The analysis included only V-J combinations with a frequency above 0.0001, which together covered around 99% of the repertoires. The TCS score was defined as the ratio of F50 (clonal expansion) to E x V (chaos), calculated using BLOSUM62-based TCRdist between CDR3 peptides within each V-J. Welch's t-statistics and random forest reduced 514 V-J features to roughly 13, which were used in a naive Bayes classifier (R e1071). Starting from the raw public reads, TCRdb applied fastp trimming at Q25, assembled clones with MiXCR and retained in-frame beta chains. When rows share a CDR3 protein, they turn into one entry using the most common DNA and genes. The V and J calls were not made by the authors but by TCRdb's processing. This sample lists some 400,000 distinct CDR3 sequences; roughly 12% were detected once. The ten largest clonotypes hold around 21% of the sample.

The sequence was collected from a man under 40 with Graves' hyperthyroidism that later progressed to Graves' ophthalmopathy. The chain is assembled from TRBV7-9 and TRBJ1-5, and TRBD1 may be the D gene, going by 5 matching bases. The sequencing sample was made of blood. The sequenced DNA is TGTGCCAGCAGCGCCTCGGGACCGGGGCTCGATCAGCCCCAGCATTTT. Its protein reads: CASSASGPGLDQPQHF.